These T cell receptor beta chains were read from a single sample in a study of regulatory T cells in long-lasting Graves disease. One entry per CDR3 protein, called by TCRdb with MiXCR from the multiplex PCR reads. The table lists 450,000 or so distinct CDR3 sequences, 20% to 25% of them singletons, with less than 15% in the top ten. Sequencing was performed on peripheral blood mononuclear cells (PBMCs), taken when the disease was refractory, from a patient treated with antithyroid drugs. The receptors come from a female donor with Graves disease. CDR3s include the opening cysteine and the closing phenylalanine or tryptophan. Only some rows state a clone size, as once, few, many or a class for expanded clones.

v_call clone_size cdr3_aa
TRBV20-1 NA CSATPQGRELFF
TRBV3-1 many CASSQEGTGELFF
TRBV24-1 once CATSDTRALNTEAFF
TRBV5-1 NA CASSLYIESEQYF
TRBV30 many CAWSVIGESQYF
TRBV28 NA CASSLLGGREQFF
TRBV12-3/TRBV12-4 once CASSVSRGYNEQFF
TRBV20-1 NA CSARAEGREQYF
TRBV6-2/TRBV6-3 few CAGSYGQEVLNGYTF
TRBV5-1 few CASSSGGRGSSYEQYF
TRBV5-1 few CASSFGGRSTDTQYF
TRBV29-1 many CSVGEARAAEAFF
TRBV19 NA CASSIGKEAFF
TRBV5-1 NA CASCQGGMQETQYF
TRBV2 many CASRDSTYQETQYF
TRBV5-5 few CASSSQTEAFF
TRBV7-3 NA CASSSGGGLTLERYF
TRBV19 few CASSISHRNQPQHF
TRBV9 NA CASSARDSYTEAFF
TRBV28 few CASSSWGGRDNQPQHF
TRBV20-1 NA CSALLPGTGNTEAFF
TRBV6-1 many CASRSAGPTTWYTF
TRBV28 many CASSPTGNMNTEAFF
TRBV12-3/TRBV12-4 many CASSPGTYTGSYGYTF
TRBV19 many CASTGTANYGYTF
TRBV27 NA CASSHAEIGGGHGDTQYF
TRBV7-9 many CASSVGDEQYF
TRBV6-1 NA CASTQGSGQGPWRTLHF
TRBV10-3 NA CATGRWASGDVKNEQYF
TRBV20-1 NA CSARDDRGLQETQYF
TRBV29-1 many CSVDRPEGKGTEAFF
TRBV28 NA CASSSEGDPNEQFF
TRBV4-1 NA CASSQVVTASSYNSPLHF
TRBV19 few CASSIGAGGDNQPQHF
TRBV7-2 few CASSLHSTGGFFLGTEAFF
TRBV7-3 NA CASSLQGGYTDTQYF
TRBV6-9 few CASSSRGRNLYEQYF
TRBV28 few CASSLPGGWDEQYF
TRBV11-1 many CASSPDLTNTEAFF
TRBV6-2/TRBV6-3 NA CASSSPRQVFATNEKLFF
TRBV7-2 NA CASSQPGRRNNQPQHF
TRBV29-1 few CSVQKVTGSANYGYTF
TRBV2 many CASSDGGNTEAFF
TRBV6-1 NA CASIVRGGEAFF
TRBV24-1 NA CATSDYRVPQPQHF
TRBV3-1 many CASNSEVGEQYF
TRBV11-2 many CASSPISGGAGGYTF
TRBV20-1 NA CSARGGQETQYF
TRBV20-1 many CSAREQTYSEQYF
TRBV28 many CASSLQGARSTIYF
TRBV6-5 many CASSFGTADYGYTF
TRBV7-9 few CASSLWDPSRETQYF
TRBV11-2 many CASSLVSRGLYEQYF
TRBV28 NA CASLAGGPFEQYF
TRBV28 many CASTQGDYGYTF